These T cell receptor beta chains were read from a single sample in a study of Graves' ophthalmopathy and Graves' hyperthyroidism. TCRdb processed the multiplex PCR reads anew with MiXCR; each CDR3 protein has one entry. There are 210,000 or so distinct CDR3 sequences in the sample; 25% to 30% occur only once, and 8.5% to 9.5% lies in the top ten. The sequenced material came from peripheral blood. These receptors originate from a man aged 45-65 years with Graves' ophthalmopathy. The CDR3 runs from the conserved cysteine through the conserved F or W. A D gene is named only where the DNA matches it firmly. Clone size is stated in some rows and not others, as once, few, many or a class when expanded.

few TRBJ2-7 NA TRBV15 TGTGCCACCAGCACATTGACAGGAACCTACGAGCAGTACTTC CATSTLTGTYEQYF
many TRBJ1-5 NA TRBV28 TGTGCCAGCAGGGGGTACAACAATCAGCCCCAGCATTTT CASRGYNNQPQHF
many TRBJ2-5 NA TRBV28 TGTGCCAGCAGTTCACTGGCGGGCCGGGAAGAGACCCAGTACTTC CASSSLAGREETQYF
many TRBJ2-7 TRBD2 TRBV11-3 TGTGCCAGCAGCTTAGTCAGCGGGAGTTCGGCCTACGAGCAGTACTTC CASSLVSGSSAYEQYF
many TRBJ2-4 TRBD2 TRBV28 TGTGCCAGCACCGACCGGGGGGGGAAAAACATTCAGTACTTC CASTDRGGKNIQYF
few TRBJ2-5 TRBD2 TRBV5-1 TGCGCCAGCAGCTTGGCTGGCGGGAGATCGGAGACCCAGTACTTC CASSLAGGRSETQYF
many TRBJ1-1 NA TRBV11-2 TGTGCCAGCAGCTTAGTAGATTTGGTACAGGGTGGAGAAGCTTTCTTT CASSLVDLVQGGEAFF
many TRBJ2-7 TRBD1 TRBV5-4 TGTGCCAGCAGCTTGGGGGGGACAGGGGGCTTCTACGAGCGGTACTTC CASSLGGTGGFYERYF
once TRBJ1-3 NA TRBV6-1 TGTGCCAGCAGCACCTACCGAGGAGGAAACACCATATATTTT CASSTYRGGNTIYF
NA TRBJ2-2 NA TRBV7-2 TGTGCCAGCAGAAGTACAGGGTTGAGCACCGGGGAGCTGTTTTTT CASRSTGLSTGELFF
many TRBJ2-3 TRBD2 TRBV28 TGTGCCAGCAGTCGTCGACTAGCGGGAGGATATACGCAGTATTTT CASSRRLAGGYTQYF
many TRBJ2-7 NA TRBV3-1 TGTGCCAGCAGCCAAGTCGATAGTTGGGAGCAGTACTTC CASSQVDSWEQYF
many TRBJ2-7 TRBD1 TRBV15 TGTGCCACTCGGGACAGGGGAACCTACGAGCAGTACTTC CATRDRGTYEQYF
many TRBJ2-7 TRBD2 TRBV2 TGTGCCAGCAGTGGGGGCCTCGGGACTAGCGCCTACGAGCAGTACTTC CASSGGLGTSAYEQYF
many TRBJ2-7 NA TRBV2 TGTGCCAGCAGTGATAGGCAGGGACCCATCCGTGAGCAGTACTTC CASSDRQGPIREQYF
many TRBJ2-7 NA TRBV28 TGTGCCAGCAGCTTCCCAAGGGGGCAGTACTTC CASSFPRGQYF
many TRBJ1-6 TRBD1 TRBV19 TGTGCCAGTAGTATCATGACAGGGGGCAAGAATTCACCCCTCCACTTT CASSIMTGGKNSPLHF
many TRBJ2-5 TRBD2 TRBV5-1 TGCGCCAGCAGCTTGGGCGCTAGCGGGAGTAAAGAGACCCAGTACTTC CASSLGASGSKETQYF
many TRBJ2-7 NA TRBV7-8 TGTGCCAGCGGCCCAGAGGCAGGGAGAGGCGAGCAGTACTTC CASGPEAGRGEQYF
many TRBJ1-2 NA TRBV12-3/TRBV12-4 TGTGCCAGCAGCTCCTACAGCTATGGCTACACCTTC CASSSYSYGYTF
many TRBJ2-2 NA TRBV12-3/TRBV12-4 TGTGCCAGCAGTTTAGCGCAAGGGGAGCCCACCGGGGAGCTGTTTTTT CASSLAQGEPTGELFF
NA TRBJ2-7 NA TRBV6-2/TRBV6-3 TGTGCCAGCAGTTACTCGAGTGGACGGTCAGGGAGCTACGAGCAGTACTTC CASSYSSGRSGSYEQYF
many TRBJ1-1 NA TRBV29-1 TGCAGCGTTGAAGGTACAGGCCTCACTGAAGCTTTCTTT CSVEGTGLTEAFF
NA TRBJ1-1 NA TRBV20-1 TGCAGTGCTGTGGAGGGGAACACTGAAGCTTTCTTT CSAVEGNTEAFF
many TRBJ2-2 TRBD2 TRBV6-2/TRBV6-3 TGTGCCAGCAGTCGACTAGCGGCGAACACCGGGGAGCTGTTTTTT CASSRLAANTGELFF
many TRBJ2-7 NA TRBV27 TGTGCCAGCAGTCCGACTACAAAGTGGTCCTACGAGCAGTACTTC CASSPTTKWSYEQYF
many TRBJ2-7 NA TRBV28 TGTGCCAGCGCAGGTAATAGCATTACCGAGCAGTACTTC CASAGNSITEQYF
NA TRBJ2-7 NA TRBV12-3/TRBV12-4 TGTGCCAGCAGTTATAACACCGGGATCCCCTACGAGCAGTACTTC CASSYNTGIPYEQYF
many TRBJ2-5 NA TRBV9 TGTGCCAGCAGCGTAGAGGTCTCGCTCTGGGAGACCCAGTACTTC CASSVEVSLWETQYF
many TRBJ2-6 NA TRBV7-2 TGTGCCAGCAGCTTAGGGGCCAACGTCCTGACTTTC CASSLGANVLTF
NA TRBJ2-5 NA TRBV6-1 TGTGCCAGCACCGAACGAGAGAGACAAGAGACCCAGTACTTC CASTERERQETQYF
once TRBJ2-7 NA TRBV6-2/TRBV6-3 TGTGCCAGCAGTTCTGGAACCGGGACTCCCAGCTCCTACGAGCAGTACTTC CASSSGTGTPSSYEQYF
many TRBJ2-5 NA TRBV15 TGTGCCACCAGCTCCCAGGGAGAGGCGGAGACCCAGTACTTC CATSSQGEAETQYF
many TRBJ1-5 NA TRBV6-1 TGTGCCAGCAGTCAAACGGGCCCCCAGCATTTT CASSQTGPQHF
NA TRBJ2-5 NA TRBV6-1 TGTGCCAGCAGCGACGGCCCTCAAGAGACCCAGTACTTC CASSDGPQETQYF
few TRBJ2-7 TRBD1 TRBV15 TGTGCCACCAGCAGACCGGGACAGAACACCTACGAGCAGTACTTC CATSRPGQNTYEQYF
many TRBJ2-7 TRBD1 TRBV28 TGTGCCAGCAGTTCCGGACAGGGAATTAGCGAGCAGTACTTC CASSSGQGISEQYF
NA TRBJ2-5 TRBD2 TRBV7-8 TGTGCCAGCAGCTCACCCGGCGGCGGGGGTGGAGAGACCCAGTACTTC CASSSPGGGGGETQYF
many TRBJ1-1 TRBD1 TRBV6-2/TRBV6-3 TGTGCCAGCACAGACAGGGGAGACACTGAAGCTTTCTTT CASTDRGDTEAFF
NA TRBJ1-1 NA TRBV12-3/TRBV12-4 TGTGCCAGCAGTCTACAGGGCCCGAACACTGAAGCTTTCTTT CASSLQGPNTEAFF
many TRBJ2-7 NA TRBV20-1 TGCAGTGCTAGGGGGGGGGCCTCCTACGAGCAGTACTTC CSARGGASYEQYF
many TRBJ1-1 NA TRBV2 TGTGCCAGCAGGGACAGTCTGAACACTGAAGCTTTCTTT CASRDSLNTEAFF
many TRBJ1-1 NA TRBV18 TGTGCCAGCTCGCCCTTATCGGACACTGAAGCTTTCTTT CASSPLSDTEAFF
many TRBJ2-7 TRBD2 TRBV30 TGTGCCTGGAGTGCGCGGAGCAGGACTAGCGGGAGTCGGCAGTACTTC CAWSARSRTSGSRQYF
NA TRBJ1-1 TRBD1 TRBV6-2/TRBV6-3 TGTGCCAGCAGGGGAGGGGGCTCGAGCACTGAAGCTTTCTTT CASRGGGSSTEAFF
many TRBJ2-2 NA TRBV27 TGTGCCAGCAGCATGTTTCTAGGCACCGGGGAGCTGTTTTTT CASSMFLGTGELFF
many TRBJ2-5 TRBD1 TRBV5-1 TGCGCCAGCAGCTTGGCCGAAGGGGGGACAGGGAGGAAGACCCAGTACTTC CASSLAEGGTGRKTQYF
many TRBJ2-5 NA TRBV20-1 TGCAGTGCTCGGGGGACGGGGCCACGGGAGACCCAGTACTTC CSARGTGPRETQYF
NA TRBJ1-1 TRBD1 TRBV28 TGTGCCAGCAGTCCCAGGGGGCGCCCTGGGAACACTGAAGCTTTCTTT CASSPRGRPGNTEAFF
many TRBJ1-2 NA TRBV12-3/TRBV12-4 TGTGCCAGCAGCCAAACAGGGCCGGGGGGCTACACCTTC CASSQTGPGGYTF
many TRBJ2-7 NA TRBV19 TGTGCCAGTAGTATAGGATCGGGCGGTGGAGCCTACGAGCAGTACTTC CASSIGSGGGAYEQYF
many TRBJ2-2 TRBD2 TRBV14 TGTGCCAGCAGCCTCCGGACTAGCGGGAAGGCCGGGGAGCTGTTTTTT CASSLRTSGKAGELFF
many TRBJ2-2 TRBD2 TRBV28 TGTGCCAGCAGCCCTAGCGGAGCCGGGCGGGAGCTGTTTTTT CASSPSGAGRELFF
NA TRBJ1-6 NA TRBV12-3/TRBV12-4 TGTGCCAGCACTCTCCAGGGGTTCCATAATTCACCCCTCCACTTT CASTLQGFHNSPLHF
NA TRBJ2-7 TRBD2 TRBV19 TGTGCCAGTAGTAGGACTAGCGGGAGCCCTCTGTTCTCCTACGAGCAGTACTTC CASSRTSGSPLFSYEQYF
many TRBJ2-3 TRBD2 TRBV11-1 TGTGCCAGCAGCCACAGCGGGCGGGGGACAGATACGCAGTATTTT CASSHSGRGTDTQYF
NA TRBJ2-7 NA TRBV28 TGTGCCAGCAGCCCCACCTACGGGGGGCGACGATCCTACGAGCAGTACTTC CASSPTYGGRRSYEQYF
NA TRBJ1-6 NA TRBV28 TGTGCCAGCAGTTTCGACGCTCTTGCTTATAATTCACCCCTCCACTTT CASSFDALAYNSPLHF
many TRBJ2-6 NA TRBV6-5 TGTGCCAGCAGTTACGACTCTGGGGCCAACGTCCTGACTTTC CASSYDSGANVLTF